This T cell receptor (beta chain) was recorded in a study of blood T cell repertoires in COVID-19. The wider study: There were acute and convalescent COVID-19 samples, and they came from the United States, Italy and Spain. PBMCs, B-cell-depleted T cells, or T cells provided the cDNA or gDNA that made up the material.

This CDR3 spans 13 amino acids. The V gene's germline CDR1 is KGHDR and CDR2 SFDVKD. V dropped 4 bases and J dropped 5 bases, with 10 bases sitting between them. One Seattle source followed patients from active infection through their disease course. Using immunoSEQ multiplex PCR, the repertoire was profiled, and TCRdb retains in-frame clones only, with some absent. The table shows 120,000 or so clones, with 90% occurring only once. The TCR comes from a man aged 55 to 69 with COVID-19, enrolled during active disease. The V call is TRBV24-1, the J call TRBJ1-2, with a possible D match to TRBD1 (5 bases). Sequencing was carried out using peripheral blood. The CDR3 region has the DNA TGTGCCACCAGTGAACAAGACAGATATGGCTACACCTTC. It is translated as CATSEQDRYGYTF.